This T cell receptor beta chain appears in the sequencing data of a study of beta chain features in type 1 diabetes. As for the study in general: Across the samples, about 100 million sorted cells were examined in total.

This clone was seen only a few times. The antigen remains unidentified. The CDR3 sequence is 16 residues long. The germline V gene encodes CDR1 KGHSY and CDR2 FQNENV. V was pared by 3 bases and J by 4 bases, with 8 bases of the junction left unmatched. Notes on the study in general: Patients with Type 1 diabetes showed moderately but significantly shorter TCRB CDR3s in all four CD4+ subsets.

Every donor had blood drawn once into heparin, approximately 110 mL on average. Reverse transcription of all isolated RNA meant that expressed TCRB transcripts were sequenced. The repertoire was sequenced with immunoSEQ multiplex PCR; TCRdb's copy has only in-frame clones and lacks some. The data contain more than 300,000 clones, roughly an eighth of them singletons. This receptor was identified in a woman younger than 35 with type 1 diabetes. The material sequenced was naive CD4+ T cells from blood. This rearrangement joins TRBV16 to TRBJ1-4; the match to TRBD1 covers 7 bases. CDR3 DNA sequence: TGTGCCAGCAGCCAGACCGCGACAGGGCTTAATGAAAAACTGTTTTTT. Translating it yields CASSQTATGLNEKLFF.